These 14 T cell receptor beta chains share one sample of origin, sequenced in a study of Tregs in tolerant kidney transplant recipients. Data came from immunoSEQ multiplex PCR; TCRdb stores just in-frame clones and leaves some out. The repertoire includes some 250,000 clones, about 86% of them detected once, and around 0.6% sits in the top ten. Sequencing used CD4+ T cells from blood. These receptors were obtained from a human donor in good health.

CDR3 DNA: TGTGCCAGCAGTGAATGGGTAGCGGGAGACAGGCAGTTCTTC. Protein: CASSEWVAGDRQFF. This chain joins TRBV6-1 and TRBJ2-1, with 9 bases fitting TRBD2. The junction had 8 bases not matched to a gene; V was cut back by 2 bases and J by 12 bases. The V gene's germline CDR1 is MNHNS and CDR2 SASEGT. This CDR3 contains 14 residues.

The gene calls are TRBV27 and TRBJ2-5; no clear D. The CDR3 contains 11 residues. The germline gives CDR1 MNHEY, CDR2 SMNVEV (reference sequence). The V end lost 5 bases, the J end lost 5 bases, and 6 bases lay between the germline ends. CDR3 in amino acids: CASSQRETQYF. The CDR3 nucleotides read TGTGCCAGCAGTCAACGGGAGACCCAGTACTTC.

The chain joins TRBV5-1 to TRBJ2-5, with a weak D call TRBD2 (6 bases). There are 13 residues in the CDR3. The germline V and J ends were trimmed by 4 bases and 5 bases, with 12 bases remaining between them. CDR1 is SGHRS and CDR2 is YFSETQ in the germline V gene. The chain's CDR3 is CASSDTRGETQYF. CDR3 bases: TGCGCCAGCAGCGACACACGGGGGGAGACCCAGTACTTC.

The chain couples TRBV29-1 to TRBJ2-3; 7 bases align to TRBD2. The V gene's germline CDR1 is SQVTM and CDR2 ANQGSEA. Trimming took 5 bases from V and 2 from J; bases not matched to a gene: 10. This CDR3 contains 15 residues. Here the CDR3 reads CSVPPPGLNTDTQYF. CDR3 nucleotide sequence: TGCAGCGTTCCACCTCCGGGACTAAACACAGATACGCAGTATTTT.

This clone was counted only a few times. V is TRBV6-1 and J is TRBJ1-2; D may be TRBD1 (6 bases). The CDR3 has 13 amino acids. Deletions cut 4 bases from V and 9 bases from J, with 15 bases between. CDR1 is MNHNS, CDR2 SASEGT, per germline. The CDR3 loop reads CASSGTTGRSYTF. The CDR3 bases are TGTGCCAGCAGTGGGACGACAGGAAGGAGCTACACCTTC.

This chain joins TRBV27 and TRBJ1-1, with D possibly being TRBD1 (6 bases). This CDR3 comprises 14 residues. The V gene lost 6 bases and the J gene lost 1 base, with 12 bases spanning the gap. The germline gives CDR1 MNHEY, CDR2 SMNVEV (reference sequence). The CDR3 is CASSFLTGNTEAFF. The CDR3 coding sequence is TGTGCCAGCAGCTTCCTGACAGGGAACACTGAAGCTTTCTTT.

The rearrangement links TRBV12-5 to TRBJ2-1; TRBD1 aligns across 10 bases. The CDR3 covers 16 residues. V was pared by 4 bases and J by 7 bases, with 10 bases of the junction left unmatched. The germline gives CDR1 LGHNT, CDR2 FRNRAP. The CDR3 reads CASGYTAGTGENEQFF. The CDR3 DNA reads as TGTGCTAGTGGTTATACGGCGGGGACAGGGGAGAATGAGCAGTTCTTC. The entire variable domain, with the rest obtained from reference TRBV12-5 and TRBJ2-1, is as follows: DARVTQTPRHKVTEMGQEVTMRCQPILGHNTVFWYRQTMMQGLELLAYFRNRAPLDDSGMPKDRFSAEMPDATLATLKIQPSEPRDSAVYFCASGYTAGTGENEQFFGPGTRLTVL.

The count of this clone is one. CDR3 nucleotides: TGTGCCAGCAGCGGTACCAGTGGACCCTCTGGGGCCAACGTCCTGACTTTC. The encoded protein is CASSGTSGPSGANVLTF. The chain carries TRBV9 and TRBJ2-6; no definite D call. CDR1 is SGDLS and CDR2 is YYNGEE in the germline V gene. Trimming cost V 3 bases and J 0 bases, with 13 bases left between them. This CDR3 has 17 amino acids.

This sequence joins TRBV9 and TRBJ1-2, with no clear D. The V and J ends lost 3 bases and 5 bases respectively, with 8 bases between them. From germline, CDR1 is SGDLS and CDR2 YYNGEE. The CDR3 is 12 amino acids. The CDR3 DNA reads as TGTGCCAGCAGCGCCATCAGTTATGGCTACACCTTC. Residues: CASSAISYGYTF.

The rearrangement uses TRBV5-4 and TRBJ2-1; D is unclear. V was shortened by 1 base and J by 13 bases, with 18 bases between the two germline ends. CDR3 length: 14 amino acids. The germline V gene encodes CDR1 SGHNT and CDR2 YYREEE (reference sequence). The CDR3 nucleotides are TGTGCCAGCAGCTTGTGGTCCCCAGGTTCGCCCCAGTTCTTC. This codes for CASSLWSPGSPQFF.

The chain joins TRBV14 to TRBJ2-5; 7 nucleotides line up with TRBD1. The last part of the DNA fits TRBJ2-7 better; the J call may be wrong. The CDR3 runs to 15 residues. Germline assignment: CDR1 SGHDN and CDR2 FVKESK. The CDR3 spells CASSDRQGLGYEQYF. The CDR3 DNA reads TGTGCCAGCAGCGACCGACAGGGCCTGGGCTACGAGCAGTACTTC.

V usage is TRBV19 and J usage is TRBJ1-1, with D maybe TRBD1 (6 bases). The CDR3 consists of 12 residues. The V end was cut by 6 bases, the J end by 5 bases, with 10 bases between. CDR1 LNHDA and CDR2 SQIVND come from the germline V gene (reference sequence). The DNA of the CDR3 is TGTGCCAGTAGCCAGGGGAGGACTGAAGCTTTCTTT. Its translation is CASSQGRTEAFF. The variable domain in full, completed from reference TRBV19 and TRBJ1-1, reads DGGITQSPKYLFRKEGQNVTLSCEQNLNHDAMYWYRQDPGQGLRLIYYSQIVNDFQKGDIAEGYSVSREKKESFPLTVTSAQKNPTAFYLCASSQGRTEAFFGQGTRLTVV.

This clone was counted only a few times. This rearrangement joins TRBV18 to TRBJ1-3; the match to TRBD1 covers 10 bases. J was trimmed by 2 bases and V by 6 bases; bases with no gene match: 4. Germline values: CDR1 KGHSH, CDR2 LQKENI. The CDR3 totals 15 residues. This CDR3 is CASSDRGLTGNTIYF. The DNA for the CDR3 is TGTGCCAGCTCGGACAGGGGGTTGACTGGAAACACCATATATTTT.

The chain joins TRBV5-1 to TRBJ1-4; no definite D call. Germline values: CDR1 SGHRS, CDR2 YFSETQ. There are 16 residues in the CDR3. The V end was cut by 3 bases, the J end by 0 bases, with 12 bases between. The CDR3 spells CASSSPPGSTNEKLFF. CDR3 nucleotide sequence: TGCGCCAGCAGCTCCCCCCCGGGGTCAACTAATGAAAAACTGTTTTTT.